This TCR beta chain derives from a study of cytomegalovirus exposure and HLA in healthy donors. Study in general: The 95 to 150 validation repertoires used the same platform as the roughly 670 first-cohort repertoires, a later analysis reported.

Germline CDR1 is MNHEY and CDR2 is SVGAGI. Trimming pared 4 bases from V and 3 bases from J, leaving 15 bases between. The CDR3 loop spans 15 amino acids. Using immunoSEQ multiplex PCR, the repertoire was profiled, and TCRdb retains in-frame clones only, with some absent. The repertoire has fewer than 150,000 clones, 80% to 90% of them found once; the top ten carry approximately 8%. This chain links TRBV6-5 with TRBJ1-1; D perhaps matches TRBD1 (5 bases). The sample taken for sequencing was PBMCs. The receptor's source is a woman younger than 35 in good health and CMV-seropositive. The CDR3 nucleotides are TGTGCCAGCAGTTCCCGGGGGAGTGTTGACACTGAAGCTTTCTTT. Its protein product is CASSSRGSVDTEAFF.